A selection of T cell receptor beta chains follows, all from one sample in a study of blood T cell repertoires in COVID-19. The assay was immunoSEQ multiplex PCR, and TCRdb's table has in-frame clones only and misses some. This table holds around 150,000 clones, roughly 90% found once. The sample comprised peripheral blood. These receptors all come from a man aged 55 to 70 with acute or convalescent COVID-19. Both conserved end residues are part of each CDR3. D genes are given only for firm matches. Size tells how often a clone was seen (once, few, many) or the class of an expanded clone, and some rows leave it out.

V	D	length	J	size	DNA	CDR3
TRBV6-5	NA	16	TRBJ2-7	NA	TGTGCCAGCAGTTACTCGGGACCGACGGGAGTGGAAGAGCAGTACTTC	CASSYSGPTGVEEQYF
TRBV15	NA	13	TRBJ1-5	NA	TGTGCCACCAGCAGTCCGCGGGCTCAGCCCCAGCATTTT	CATSSPRAQPQHF
TRBV4-3	TRBD2	14	TRBJ2-3	NA	TGCGCCAGCAGCCAAGATTCCGGGGGGGATACGCAGTATTTT	CASSQDSGGDTQYF
TRBV5-4	TRBD2	15	TRBJ2-7	NA	TGTGCCAGCAGCCCTACACTAGCGGGGGAACGCGAGCAGTACTTC	CASSPTLAGEREQYF
TRBV27	TRBD2	14	TRBJ2-3	NA	TGTGCCAGCAGTTTGGGACTAAAAACCGATACGCAGTATTTT	CASSLGLKTDTQYF
TRBV10-3	NA	13	TRBJ2-7	few	TGTGCCATCAGTGCACGTGGGCAAGACGAGCAGTACTTC	CAISARGQDEQYF
TRBV19	TRBD2	15	TRBJ2-7	NA	TGTGCCAGTAGTGTTCAAGGCGGGGGGGCCTACGAGCAGTACTTC	CASSVQGGGAYEQYF
TRBV10-3	TRBD1	20	TRBJ1-6	NA	TGTGCCATCAGTCAAGGGACAGGGTGGGGAAGGAGCTCCTATAATTCACCCCTCCACTTT	CAISQGTGWGRSSYNSPLHF
TRBV6-5	TRBD1	14	TRBJ1-2	NA	TGTGCCAGCAGCAGGACAGGGGGTAACTATGGCTACACCTTC	CASSRTGGNYGYTF
TRBV6-6	NA	16	TRBJ1-3	many	TGTGCCAGCAGTTACTCATACAGGGCCTCTGGAAACACCATATATTTT	CASSYSYRASGNTIYF
TRBV7-2	TRBD2	13	TRBJ2-7	NA	TGTGCCATTGTTAGCGGGGGGTTCTACGAGCAGTACTTC	CAIVSGGFYEQYF
TRBV5-1	NA	13	TRBJ1-5	NA	TGCGCCAGCAGCTTCGAGAGCAATCAGCCCCAGCATTTT	CASSFESNQPQHF
TRBV10-3	TRBD1	16	TRBJ1-6	NA	TGTGCCACCCTAGACGCTCGGACAGGACTAAATTCACCCCTCCACTTT	CATLDARTGLNSPLHF
TRBV21-1	NA	15	TRBJ1-5	NA	TGTGCCAGCAGCCGGACAGGGGATAGCAATCAGCCCCAGCATTTT	CASSRTGDSNQPQHF
TRBV7-2	NA	15	TRBJ2-2	NA	TGTGCCAGCAGCTTAAGGCAGGCGAACACCGGGGAGCTGTTTTTT	CASSLRQANTGELFF
TRBV4-2	NA	13	TRBJ1-6	NA	TGTGCCAGCAGCCACTCCGGTCATTCACCCCTCCACTTT	CASSHSGHSPLHF
TRBV5-1	NA	15	TRBJ1-2	NA	TGCGCCAGCAGCTTGGAGGGGAACAATAACTATGGCTACACCTTC	CASSLEGNNNYGYTF
TRBV6-1	TRBD1	15	TRBJ1-3	NA	TGTGCCAGCAGTGATATAGGGACAGGGTATTACACCATATATTTT	CASSDIGTGYYTIYF
TRBV7-9	NA	16	TRBJ2-7	NA	TGTGCCAGCAGCGCAATCTCAGGGCCGCAGGGCTACGAGCAGTACTTC	CASSAISGPQGYEQYF
TRBV5-1	TRBD2	16	TRBJ2-3	NA	TGCGCCAGCAGCTACGGGACTAGCGGCAGCACAGATACGCAGTATTTT	CASSYGTSGSTDTQYF
TRBV9	TRBD2	16	TRBJ2-3	NA	TGTGCCAGCAGCGTCCCGACTAGCGGGGTGGAAGATACGCAGTATTTT	CASSVPTSGVEDTQYF
TRBV5-1	TRBD2	16	TRBJ2-1	few	TGCGCCAGCAGCTTCCGGGGAGCGGGGGCCTACAATGAGCAGTTCTTC	CASSFRGAGAYNEQFF
TRBV7-2	TRBD2	16	TRBJ2-7	NA	TGTGCCAGCAGCACCAACTTAGCGGGGGGCCCTCTCGAGCAGTACTTC	CASSTNLAGGPLEQYF
TRBV10-2	NA	14	TRBJ1-6	NA	TGCGCCAGCAGTGAAGCAGGGTTCAATTCACCCCTCCACTTT	CASSEAGFNSPLHF
TRBV19	NA	14	TRBJ2-3	NA	TGTGCCAGTACCAACCCCGGGGGCACAGATACGCAGTATTTT	CASTNPGGTDTQYF
TRBV19	NA	11	TRBJ1-1	NA	TGTGCCAGTTCAGAGAACACTGAAGCTTTCTTT	CASSENTEAFF